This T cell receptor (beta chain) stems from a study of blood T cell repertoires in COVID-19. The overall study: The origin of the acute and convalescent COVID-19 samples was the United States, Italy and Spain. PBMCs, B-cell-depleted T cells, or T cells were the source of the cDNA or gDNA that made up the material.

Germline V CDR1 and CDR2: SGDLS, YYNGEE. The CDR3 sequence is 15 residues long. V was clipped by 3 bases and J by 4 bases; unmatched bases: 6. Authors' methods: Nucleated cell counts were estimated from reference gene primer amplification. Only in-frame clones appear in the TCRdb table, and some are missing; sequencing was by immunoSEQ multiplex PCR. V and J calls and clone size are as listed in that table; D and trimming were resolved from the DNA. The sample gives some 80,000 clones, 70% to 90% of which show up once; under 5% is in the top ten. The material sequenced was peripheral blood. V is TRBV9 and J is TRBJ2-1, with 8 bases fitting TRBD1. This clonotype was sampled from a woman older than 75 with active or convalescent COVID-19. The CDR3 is CASSASGTGYNEQFF. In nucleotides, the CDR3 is TGTGCCAGCAGCGCATCCGGGACAGGATACAATGAGCAGTTCTTC.